The next 9 T cell receptor beta chains were all read from a single sample in a study of blood T cell repertoires in COVID-19. Sequenced by immunoSEQ multiplex PCR; TCRdb stores in-frame clones only, minus some. The sample holds about 200,000 clones, 70% to 90% seen once. The material sequenced was peripheral blood. The source is a man in his 60s with COVID-19, enrolled during active disease.

With regard to this clone: The sample holds other DNA sequences that translate to the same CDR3. The chain links TRBV19 to TRBJ1-1; D call uncertain. The CDR3 loop spans 13 amino acids. Trimming pared 3 bases from V and 1 base from J, leaving 6 bases between. Germline CDR1 LNHDA, CDR2 SQIVND (reference sequence). The CDR3 DNA reads TGTGCCAGTAGTATCGAGAGGAACACTGAAGCTTTCTTT. It specifies CASSIERNTEAFF.

This sequence joins TRBV19 and TRBJ1-5, with D maybe TRBD1 (6 bases). The V and J ends lost 4 bases and 1 base respectively, with 11 bases between them. The CDR3 totals 15 residues. Germline V lookup: CDR1 LNHDA, CDR2 SQIVND (reference sequence). The CDR3: CASSNREMSNQPQHF. The CDR3 bases are TGTGCCAGTAGTAACAGGGAAATGAGCAATCAGCCCCAGCATTTT.

The chain links TRBV6-1 to TRBJ2-7, with 9 bases matching TRBD1. The CDR3 is 20 amino acids. Unmatched junction bases numbered 17, after V lost 0 bases and J lost 2 bases. CDR1 is MNHNS and CDR2 is SASEGT in the germline V gene. The CDR3 nucleotides read TGTGCCAGCAGTGAAGCGCTTCACAGGGGGCTAACTATCTCTCCCTACGAGCAGTACTTC. Residues: CASSEALHRGLTISPYEQYF.

This clone has more than one count but fewer than ten. The DNA for the CDR3 is TGCGCCAGCAGTGAGGGGTGGGCCAGCACAGATACGCAGTATTTT. It encodes CASSEGWASTDTQYF. The rearrangement uses TRBV10-1 and TRBJ2-3; the D is unclear. This CDR3 is built from 15 residues. Trimming took 2 bases from V and 0 from J, leaving 9 bases between them. Germline CDR1 is WNHNN and CDR2 is SYGVQD (reference sequence).

This clone was counted a few times. The chain is built from TRBV9 and TRBJ1-1, with D unresolved. V lost 6 bases and J 2 bases, leaving 14 bases between the germline ends. This CDR3 is 14 amino acids long. Per germline, CDR1 SGDLS and CDR2 YYNGEE. Written as DNA, the CDR3 is TGTGCCAGCACCCCCCGACAAAGAAACACTGAAGCTTTCTTT. Translation gives CASTPRQRNTEAFF.

This chain uses TRBV19 with TRBJ1-1; D may be TRBD1 (5 bases). Per germline, CDR1 LNHDA and CDR2 SQIVND (reference sequence). Deletions cut 5 bases from V and 1 base from J, with 23 bases between. The CDR3 has 18 residues. CDR3 sequence (DNA): TGTGCCAGTAGTCCCCGGACAATGGGCACCTTATGGAACACTGAAGCTTTCTTT. This gives the protein CASSPRTMGTLWNTEAFF.

The rearrangement joins TRBV5-1 to TRBJ1-1; D uncertain. Germline V gene sequence: CDR1 SGHRS, CDR2 YFSETQ. Trimming removed 0 bases from V and 3 bases from J, with 6 bases in between. The CDR3 is 13 residues long. Here the CDR3 reads CASSLDPYTEAFF. The CDR3 nucleotides are TGCGCCAGCAGCTTGGATCCGTACACTGAAGCTTTCTTT.

The chain recombines TRBV6-1 with TRBJ2-7; 7 nucleotides agree with TRBD1. This CDR3 region has 16 residues. V was pared by 0 bases and J by 3 bases, with 8 bases of the junction left unmatched. Germline V gene sequence: CDR1 MNHNS, CDR2 SASEGT. CDR3 region: CASSEASPGQSYEQYF. DNA for the CDR3: TGTGCCAGCAGTGAAGCGTCCCCGGGACAGAGCTACGAGCAGTACTTC.

The chain employs TRBV3-1 (or the pseudogene TRBV3-2) and TRBJ1-3, with a possible D match to TRBD1 (5 bases). The CDR3 loop spans 13 amino acids. Germline V CDR1 and CDR2: LGHDT, YNNKEL (reference sequence). V dropped 0 bases and J dropped 9 bases, with 9 bases sitting between them. The CDR3 protein is CASSQETVRTIYF. The CDR3 DNA is TGTGCCAGCAGCCAAGAGACAGTTCGCACCATATATTTT.